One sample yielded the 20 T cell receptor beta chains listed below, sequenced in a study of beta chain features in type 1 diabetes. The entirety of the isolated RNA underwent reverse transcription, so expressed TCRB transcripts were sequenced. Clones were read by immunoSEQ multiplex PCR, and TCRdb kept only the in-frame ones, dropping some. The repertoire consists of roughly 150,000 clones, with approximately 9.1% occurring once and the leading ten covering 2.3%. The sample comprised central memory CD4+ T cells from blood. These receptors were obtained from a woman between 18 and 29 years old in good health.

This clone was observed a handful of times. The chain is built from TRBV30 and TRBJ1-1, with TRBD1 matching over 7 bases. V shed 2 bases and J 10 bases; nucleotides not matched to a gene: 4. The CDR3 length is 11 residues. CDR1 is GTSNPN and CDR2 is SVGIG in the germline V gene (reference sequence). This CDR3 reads CAWSPTGLAFF. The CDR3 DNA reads TGTGCCTGGAGTCCGACAGGGTTAGCTTTCTTT.

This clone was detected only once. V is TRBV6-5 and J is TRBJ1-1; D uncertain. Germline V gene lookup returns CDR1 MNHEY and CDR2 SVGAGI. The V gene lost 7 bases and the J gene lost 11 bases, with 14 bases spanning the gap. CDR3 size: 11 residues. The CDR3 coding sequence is TGTGCCAGCACCGCCGGAAGGGAGGCTTTCTTT. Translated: CASTAGREAFF.

As DNA, the CDR3 is TGTGCCAGCAGCTTTGCGGAGGGCGAAGCTTTCTTT. It encodes CASSFAEGEAFF. The chain carries TRBV11-2 and TRBJ1-1; D is unresolved. V was trimmed by 3 bases and J by 8 bases, leaving 10 bases between them. This CDR3 spans 12 amino acids. Germline assignment: CDR1 SGHAT and CDR2 FQNNGV.

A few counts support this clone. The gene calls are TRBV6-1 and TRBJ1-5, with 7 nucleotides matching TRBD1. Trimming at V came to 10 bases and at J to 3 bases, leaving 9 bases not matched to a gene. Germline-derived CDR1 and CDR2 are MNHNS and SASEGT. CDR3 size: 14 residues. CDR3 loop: CATLLGQPNQPQHF. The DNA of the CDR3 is TGTGCCACGCTCTTGGGACAGCCCAATCAGCCCCAGCATTTT.

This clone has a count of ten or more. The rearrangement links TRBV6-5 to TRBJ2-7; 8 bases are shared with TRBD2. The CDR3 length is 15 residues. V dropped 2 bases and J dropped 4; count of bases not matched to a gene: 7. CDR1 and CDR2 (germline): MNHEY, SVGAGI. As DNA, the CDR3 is TGTGCCAGCAGTTACACCATCGGGAGGGCATACGAGCAGTACTTC. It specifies CASSYTIGRAYEQYF.

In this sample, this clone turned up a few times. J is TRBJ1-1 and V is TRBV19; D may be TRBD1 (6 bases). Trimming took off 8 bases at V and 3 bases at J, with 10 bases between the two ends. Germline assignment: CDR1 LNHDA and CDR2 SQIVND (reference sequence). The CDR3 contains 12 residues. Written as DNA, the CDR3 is TGTGCCAGTGTAGACAGGCACACTGAAGCTTTCTTT. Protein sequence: CASVDRHTEAFF.

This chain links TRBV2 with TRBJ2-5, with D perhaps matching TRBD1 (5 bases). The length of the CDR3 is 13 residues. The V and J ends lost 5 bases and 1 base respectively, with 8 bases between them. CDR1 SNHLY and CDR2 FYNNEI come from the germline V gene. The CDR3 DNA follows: TGTGCCAGCAGTCCTGACAGCCAAGAGACCCAGTACTTC. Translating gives CASSPDSQETQYF.

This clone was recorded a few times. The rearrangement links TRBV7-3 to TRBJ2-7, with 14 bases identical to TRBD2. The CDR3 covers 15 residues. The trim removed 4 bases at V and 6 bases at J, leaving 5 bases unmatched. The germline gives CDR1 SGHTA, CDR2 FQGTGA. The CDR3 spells CASSCGLAGGGEQYF. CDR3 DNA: TGTGCCAGCAGCTGCGGACTAGCGGGAGGAGGCGAGCAGTACTTC.

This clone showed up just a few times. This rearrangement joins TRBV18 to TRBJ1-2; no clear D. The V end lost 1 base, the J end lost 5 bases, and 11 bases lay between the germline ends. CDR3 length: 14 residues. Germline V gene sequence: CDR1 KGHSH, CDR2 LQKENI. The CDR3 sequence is CASSPLESGYGYTF. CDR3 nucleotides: TGTGCCAGCTCACCACTGGAGTCGGGATATGGCTACACCTTC. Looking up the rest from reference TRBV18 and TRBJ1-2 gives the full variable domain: NAGVMQNPRHLVRRRGQEARLRCSPMKGHSHVYWYRQLPEEGLKFMVYLQKENIIDESGMPKERFSAEFPKEGPSILRIQQVVRGDSAAYFCASSPLESGYGYTFGSGTRLTVV.

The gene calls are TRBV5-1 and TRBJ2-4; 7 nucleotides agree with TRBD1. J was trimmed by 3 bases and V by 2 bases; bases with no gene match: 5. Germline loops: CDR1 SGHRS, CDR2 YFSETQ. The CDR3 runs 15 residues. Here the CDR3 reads CASSFDRDVKNIQYF. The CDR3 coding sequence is TGCGCCAGCAGCTTTGACAGGGATGTCAAAAACATTCAGTACTTC.

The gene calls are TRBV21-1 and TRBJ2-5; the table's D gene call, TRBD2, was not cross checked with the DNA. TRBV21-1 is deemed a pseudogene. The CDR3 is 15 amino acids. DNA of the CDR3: TGTGCCAGCAGAATCCTTAGCGGGGGAAAAGAGACCCAGTACTTC. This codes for CASRILSGGKETQYF.

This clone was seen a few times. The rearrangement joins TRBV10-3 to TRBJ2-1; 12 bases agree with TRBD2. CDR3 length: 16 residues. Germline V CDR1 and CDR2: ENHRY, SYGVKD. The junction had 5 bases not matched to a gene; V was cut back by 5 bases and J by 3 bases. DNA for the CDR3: TGTGCCATCAGTAATCCTAGCGGGGGGGGCTACAATGAGCAGTTCTTC. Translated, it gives CAISNPSGGGYNEQFF.

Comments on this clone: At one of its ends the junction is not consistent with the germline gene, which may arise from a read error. CDR3 sequence: CASSPQPGDNEQFF. Here the CDR3 DNA reads TGTGCTAGCAGCCCCCAGCCGGGGGACAATGAGCAGTTCTTC. This sequence joins TRBV7-7 and TRBJ2-1, with D perhaps matching TRBD2 (6 bases). The CDR3 extends over 14 amino acids. The germline V gene has CDR1 SSHAT and CDR2 FNYEAQ (reference sequence).

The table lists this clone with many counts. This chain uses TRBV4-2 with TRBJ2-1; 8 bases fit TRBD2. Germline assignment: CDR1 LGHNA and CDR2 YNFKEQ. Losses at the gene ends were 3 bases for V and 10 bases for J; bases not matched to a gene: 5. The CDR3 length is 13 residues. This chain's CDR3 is CASSQTSVREQFF. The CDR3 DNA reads TGTGCCAGCAGCCAGACTAGCGTTCGAGAGCAGTTCTTC.

The CDR3 sequence is CAWSWMGEGDSEAFF. The CDR3 DNA reads TGTGCCTGGAGTTGGATGGGGGAGGGAGACTCTGAAGCTTTCTTT. The chain combines TRBV30 with TRBJ1-1; a weak D match, TRBD1 (5 bases). V lost 2 bases and J lost 6, with 19 bases in between. The CDR3 sequence is 15 residues long. The germline CDR1 and CDR2 sequences are GTSNPN and SVGIG (reference sequence). The full variable domain, its missing parts supplied by reference TRBV30 and TRBJ1-1, is SQTIHQWPATLVQPVGSPLSLECTVEGTSNPNLYWYRQAAGRGLQLLFYSVGIGQISSEVPQNLSASRPQDRQFILSSKKLLLSDSGFYLCAWSWMGEGDSEAFFGQGTRLTVV.

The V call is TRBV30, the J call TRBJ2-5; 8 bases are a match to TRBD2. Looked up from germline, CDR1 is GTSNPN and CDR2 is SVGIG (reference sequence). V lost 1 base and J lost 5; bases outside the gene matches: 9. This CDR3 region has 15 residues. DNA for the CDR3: TGTGCCTGGAGTGCTACCCTAGCGGGTGGGGAGACCCAGTACTTC. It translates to CAWSATLAGGETQYF.

The CDR3 nucleotides read TGTGCCAGCAGTTCCAGGGTTTCTAATGAAAAACTGTTTTTT. Its protein is CASSSRVSNEKLFF. The chain uses TRBV2 and TRBJ1-4, with D possibly TRBD1 on 5 matching bases. The CDR3 has 14 residues. V was cut by 5 bases and J by 3 bases, with 10 bases left in between. Germline CDR1 SNHLY, CDR2 FYNNEI.

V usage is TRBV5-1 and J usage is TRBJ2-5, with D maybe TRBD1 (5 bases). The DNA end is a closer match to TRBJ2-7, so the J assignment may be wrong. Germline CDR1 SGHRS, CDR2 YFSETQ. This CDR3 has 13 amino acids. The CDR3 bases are TGCGCCAGCAGCTTGGTGGACACCTACGAGCAGTACTTC. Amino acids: CASSLVDTYEQYF.

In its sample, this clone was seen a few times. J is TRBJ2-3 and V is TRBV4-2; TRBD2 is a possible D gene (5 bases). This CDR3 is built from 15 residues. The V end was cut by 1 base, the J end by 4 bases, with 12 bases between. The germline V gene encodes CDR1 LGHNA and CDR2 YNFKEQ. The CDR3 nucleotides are TGTGCCAGCAGCCAAGGCAATGGACTTTCAGATACGCAGTATTTT. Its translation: CASSQGNGLSDTQYF.

For the CDR3, the DNA is TGTGCCAGCAGCTCCGGGACAGGGTCTGAAGCTTTCTTT. This encodes CASSSGTGSEAFF. This rearrangement joins TRBV7-3 to TRBJ1-1, with TRBD1 identical over 9 bases. The germline CDR1 and CDR2 sequences are SGHTA and FQGTGA. The CDR3 length is 13 residues. With 4 bases clipped from V and 6 bases from J, the junction kept 3 bases outside the gene matches. Using reference TRBV7-3 and TRBJ1-1 for the parts outside the CDR3, the full variable domain is GAGVSQTPSNKVTEKGKYVELRCDPISGHTALYWYRQSLGQGPEFLIYFQGTGAADDSGLPNDRFFAVRPEGSVSTLKIQRTERGDSAVYLCASSSGTGSEAFFGQGTRLTVV.